These 10 T cell receptor beta chains came from one sample sequenced in a study of tumor-infiltrating lymphocytes in primary liver carcinoma. Synthesis of TCR beta cDNA was carried out from 450 to 500 ng total RNA with a constant-region primer. Three nested multiplex PCR rounds, a slightly modified ARM-PCR method, built the TCR beta libraries. The study ran its first two PCR rounds for around 10 cycles each, using TRBV1-TRBV30 forward primers and a C-beta reverse primer. TCRdb itself ran the multiplex PCR reads through MiXCR, one entry per CDR3 protein. The sample includes 100,000 or so distinct CDR3 sequences, around two thirds of them seen just once. Investigators took RNA and DNA out together from 20-30 mg of unsorted bulk tissue. The sequenced sample consisted of liver tumor tissue from sampling region 5. Specified subset: tumor region T5, tumor centre. These receptors were collected from a woman aged 60-75 years with primary liver carcinoma and hepatitis B virus infection.

This clonotype was seen many times. The chain has TRBV28 and TRBJ2-1; no definite D call. The germline CDR1 and CDR2 sequences are MDHEN and SYDVKM. This CDR3 spans 12 amino acids. V was pared by 7 bases and J by 7 bases, with 11 bases between. This CDR3 reads CASKENQNEQFF. Written as DNA, the CDR3 is TGTGCCAGCAAAGAGAACCAGAATGAGCAGTTCTTC.

With regard to this clonotype: It may be a read error: a sequence one base away is much more abundant. The rearrangement links TRBV28 to TRBJ2-1, with unresolved D. Trimming stripped 2 bases from V and 4 bases from J, with 12 bases between. Germline-derived CDR1 and CDR2 are MDHEN and SYDVKM. This CDR3 is built from 15 residues. CDR3 protein: CASSLIIGEYNEQFF. In DNA, the CDR3 is TGTGCCAGCAGTTTAATCATCGGAGAGTACAATGAGCAGTTCTTC.

This clonotype was counted ten times or more. The CDR3 region has the DNA TGTGCCAGCAGTGGACAGGGGGCTAGTAATGAAAAACTGTTTTTT. The encoded protein is CASSGQGASNEKLFF. The chain has TRBV6-6 and TRBJ1-4; 11 bases match TRBD1. V shed 5 bases, J shed 4 bases, and the junction held 3 bases outside the gene matches. This CDR3 is built from 15 residues. Per germline, CDR1 MNHNY and CDR2 SVGAGI (reference sequence).

This clonotype was counted at least ten times. The chain links TRBV4-1 to TRBJ2-1, with D possibly TRBD1 on 6 matching bases. Trimming shortened V by 4 bases and J by 7 bases, and 23 bases separated the two germline ends. Germline V gene sequence: CDR1 MGHRA, CDR2 YSYEKL. This CDR3 spans 17 amino acids. The CDR3 loop reads CASSRHPRQAPGNEQFF. In nucleotides, the CDR3 is TGCGCCAGCAGCCGCCACCCCCGACAGGCCCCTGGGAATGAGCAGTTCTTC.

Concerning this clonotype itself: An end of the junction does not agree with germline; a read error may underlie this. The chain joins TRBV5-7 to TRBJ2-1; TRBD2 matches at 9 bases. TRBV5-7 is sorted into the ORF group, with uncertain function. This CDR3 spans 16 amino acids. CDR3 bases: TGTGCCAGCAGCCCGGTAACTAGCGGGTGTTATAATGAACAGTTCTTC. This gives the protein CASSPVTSGCYNEQFF.

As concerns this clonotype: One base away lies a much larger clone, so this may be a sequencing read error. The V and J genes are TRBV5-1 and TRBJ2-5; D is unclear. The germline gives CDR1 SGHRS, CDR2 YFSETQ. The CDR3 has 12 amino acids. The CDR3 is CAGSLDQETQYF. In nucleotides, the CDR3 is TGCGCCGGCAGCTTGGACCAAGAGACCCAGTACTTC.

This clonotype was counted a few times. This may be a read error: a much more frequent sequence differs by one nucleotide. The V and J genes are TRBV29-1 and TRBJ2-1, with TRBD2 identical over 8 bases. The CDR3 sequence is 14 residues long. Per germline, CDR1 SQVTM and CDR2 ANQGSEA. CDR3 residues: CSVVPGRGDNGQFF. In nucleotides, the CDR3 is TGCAGCGTTGTCCCCGGGAGGGGCGACAATGGGCAGTTCTTC.

In regard to this clonotype: The junction departs from germline at one end; a sequencing error may be responsible. The chain carries TRBV11-3 and TRBJ1-1; D not certain. This CDR3 is built from 13 residues. Germline lookup yields CDR1 SGHNT and CDR2 YENEEA. The CDR3 DNA follows: TGTGCCAGCACCCATGGCAAGGTTACTAAAGCTCTCTTT. Its translation is CASTHGKVTKALF.

Comment on this clonotype: A read error is possible here, since a much larger clone lies one base away. DNA for the CDR3: TGCGCCAGCGGTGAGTCTCGGGGCTCAAGGCAGTTCTTC. It is translated as CASGESRGSRQFF. The chain is built from TRBV10-2 and TRBJ2-1; D tentatively reads TRBD1 or TRBD2 (5 bases each). Germline assignment: CDR1 WSHSY and CDR2 SAAADI. The CDR3 covers 13 residues.

As for this clonotype: One end of the junction is discordant with germline, which a read error may explain. The chain uses TRBV6-5 and TRBJ1-1; no definite D call. The length of the CDR3 is 12 residues. Germline CDR1 is MNHEY and CDR2 is SVGAGI. The chain's CDR3 is CASKRRYTEAFF. The CDR3 DNA follows: TGTGCTAGCAAGAGGAGGTACACTGAAGCTTTCTTT.